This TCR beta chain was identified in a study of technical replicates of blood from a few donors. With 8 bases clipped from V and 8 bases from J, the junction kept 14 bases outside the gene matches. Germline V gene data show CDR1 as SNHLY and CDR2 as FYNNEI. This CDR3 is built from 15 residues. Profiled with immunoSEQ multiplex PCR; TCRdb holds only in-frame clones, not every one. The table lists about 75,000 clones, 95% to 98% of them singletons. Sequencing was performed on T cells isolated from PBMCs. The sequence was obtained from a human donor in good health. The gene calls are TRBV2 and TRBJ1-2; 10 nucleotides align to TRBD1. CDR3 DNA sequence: TGTGCCAGCGGTTCCTCCGGGACAGGGGCGGGAGGCTACACCTTC. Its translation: CASGSSGTGAGGYTF. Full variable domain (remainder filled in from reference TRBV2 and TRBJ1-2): EPEVTQTPSHQVTQMGQEVILRCVPISNHLYFYWYRQILGQKVEFLVSFYNNEISEKSEIFDDQFSVERPDGSNFTLKIRSTKLEDSAMYFCASGSSGTGAGGYTFGSGTRLTVV.